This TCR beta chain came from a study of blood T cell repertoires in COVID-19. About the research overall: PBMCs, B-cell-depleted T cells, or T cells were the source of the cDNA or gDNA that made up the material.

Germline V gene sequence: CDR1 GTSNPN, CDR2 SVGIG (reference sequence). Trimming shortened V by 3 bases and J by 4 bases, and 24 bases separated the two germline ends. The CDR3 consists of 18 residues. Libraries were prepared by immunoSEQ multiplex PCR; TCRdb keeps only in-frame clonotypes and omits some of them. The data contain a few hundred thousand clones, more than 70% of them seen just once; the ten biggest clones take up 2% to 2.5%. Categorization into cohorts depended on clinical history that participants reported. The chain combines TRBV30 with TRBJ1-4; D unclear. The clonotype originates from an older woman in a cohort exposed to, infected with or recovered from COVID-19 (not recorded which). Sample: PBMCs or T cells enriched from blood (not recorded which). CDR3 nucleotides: TGTGCCTGGAGCCAAAAGCGGACGGGAGCGGCCTATAATGAAAAACTGTTTTTT. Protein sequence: CAWSQKRTGAAYNEKLFF.